The 9 T cell receptor beta chains below come from one sample, sequenced in a study of cytotoxic CD8 clonotypes in ibrutinib-treated CLL. Method: immunoSEQ multiplex PCR; TCRdb's copy keeps in-frame clones and lacks some. The repertoire holds some 76,000 clones, with around four fifths as singletons. The sequencing used PBMCs, collected after 24 months of ibrutinib treatment. These receptors originate from a human donor with chronic lymphocytic leukemia.

The V gene is TRBV6-1, the J gene TRBJ2-7; no firm D call. Germline values: CDR1 MNHNS, CDR2 SASEGT. Trimming pared 11 bases from V and 7 bases from J, leaving 6 bases between. The CDR3 consists of 8 residues. The CDR3 is CAVGEQYF. The DNA for the CDR3 is TGTGCCGTTGGAGAGCAGTACTTC.

The count of this clone is one. The chain recombines TRBV11-2 with TRBJ1-2; D is unresolved. The CDR3 contains 12 residues. Trimming pared 5 bases from V and 5 bases from J, leaving 9 bases between. Germline CDR1 and CDR2: SGHAT and FQNNGV. The CDR3 nucleotides are TGTGCCAGCAGCCAAAGTTCGTATGGCTACACCTTC. Translated: CASSQSSYGYTF.

This clone was detected a few times. The chain uses TRBV11-3 and TRBJ2-1, with a tentative D call TRBD1 (5 bases). The length of the CDR3 is 12 residues. V dropped 5 bases and J dropped 7 bases, with 9 bases sitting between them. The V gene's germline CDR1 is SGHNT and CDR2 YENEEA. The CDR3 sequence: CASSRTPNEQFF. Here the CDR3 DNA reads TGTGCCAGCAGCCGGACACCGAATGAGCAGTTCTTC.

The chain employs TRBV10-3 and TRBJ2-2; D might be TRBD2 (6 bases). Germline V gene data show CDR1 as ENHRY and CDR2 as SYGVKD. Trimming cost V 11 bases and J 3 bases, with 13 bases left between them. The CDR3 runs 13 residues. The CDR3 loop reads CAATGSYTGELFF. CDR3 sequence (DNA): TGTGCCGCAACCGGGAGTTACACCGGGGAGCTGTTTTTT.

This clone has a single count. V is TRBV15 and J is TRBJ2-7; the D is unclear. The germline V gene has CDR1 LNHNV and CDR2 YYDKDF (reference sequence). CDR3 size: 15 residues. Trimming pared 0 bases from V and 2 bases from J, leaving 11 bases between. This chain's CDR3 is CATSRDRRAPYEQYF. CDR3 sequence (DNA): TGTGCCACCAGCAGAGATCGCCGGGCTCCCTACGAGCAGTACTTC.

The chain couples TRBV19 to TRBJ2-1; TRBD2 aligns across 10 bases. V dropped 6 bases and J dropped 7; count of bases not matched to a gene: 6. This CDR3 comprises 14 residues. Germline V gene data show CDR1 as LNHDA and CDR2 as SQIVND (reference sequence). The CDR3: CASSDLAGANEQFF. CDR3 coding DNA: TGTGCCAGTAGCGATCTAGCGGGAGCGAATGAGCAGTTCTTC. The full variable domain, completed using reference TRBV19 and TRBJ2-1, is DGGITQSPKYLFRKEGQNVTLSCEQNLNHDAMYWYRQDPGQGLRLIYYSQIVNDFQKGDIAEGYSVSREKKESFPLTVTSAQKNPTAFYLCASSDLAGANEQFFGPGTRLTVL.

In its sample, this clone was seen once. The chain recombines TRBV13 with TRBJ2-1; the match to TRBD1 covers 9 bases. This CDR3 has 15 residues. Germline-derived CDR1 and CDR2 are PRHDT and FYEKMQ (reference sequence). V was clipped by 3 bases and J by 3 bases; unmatched bases: 3. CDR3 nucleotides: TGTGCCAGCAGCTTCCTGACAGGGGGCTACAATGAGCAGTTCTTC. Residues: CASSFLTGGYNEQFF.

This clone occurred once. CDR3 in amino acids: CASSDEGGLYEQYF. As DNA, the CDR3 is TGCGCCAGCAGTGATGAGGGGGGCCTCTACGAGCAGTACTTC. This chain uses TRBV10-1 with TRBJ2-7; either TRBD1 or TRBD2 may supply D (6 bases each). The CDR3 is made up of 14 amino acids. The V gene's germline CDR1 is WNHNN and CDR2 SYGVQD (reference sequence). Trimming stripped 3 bases from V and 3 bases from J, with 12 bases between.

This rearrangement joins TRBV7-2 to TRBJ2-7, with 10 positions matching TRBD2. The ends lost 0 bases at V and 1 base at J; junction bases unmatched: 3. The germline V gene has CDR1 SGHTA and CDR2 FQGNSA. This CDR3 has 16 amino acids. DNA of the CDR3: TGTGCCAGCAGCTTAGCGATAGCGGGAGGTTCCTACGAGCAGTACTTC. Translation: CASSLAIAGGSYEQYF.